This paragraph covers one T cell receptor beta chain sequence. The target antigen is unknown. This CDR3 region has 15 residues. The V gene lost 0 bases and the J gene lost 3 bases, with 15 bases spanning the gap. Germline V CDR1 and CDR2: GTSNPN, SVGIG (reference sequence). The sample comes from a study of cytomegalovirus exposure and HLA in healthy donors. Generated by immunoSEQ multiplex PCR, the TCRdb table keeps only in-frame clones and is missing some. The sample lists tens of thousands of clones, 88% seen once, with 6.7% in the top ten. The donors belonged to the roughly 130-subject validation cohort, separate from the roughly 720-subject first cohort. General observations from the study: Associated with cytomegalovirus, according to the listing, were 150 to 200 TCR beta chains.

This clonotype was sampled from a woman younger than 45 in good health and CMV-seronegative. The source material was PBMCs. The chain uses TRBV30 and TRBJ2-7, with a tentative D call TRBD2 (7 bases). CDR3 protein: CAWSVGGGTGYEQYF. CDR3 bases: TGTGCCTGGAGTGTAGGGGGGGGTACGGGCTACGAGCAGTACTTC. The whole variable domain, remainder taken from reference TRBV30 and TRBJ2-7, is SQTIHQWPATLVQPVGSPLSLECTVEGTSNPNLYWYRQAAGRGLQLLFYSVGIGQISSEVPQNLSASRPQDRQFILSSKKLLLSDSGFYLCAWSVGGGTGYEQYFGPGTRLTVT.